These T cell receptor beta chains were read from a single sample in a study of shared clonotypes between healthy human individuals. Sequenced by immunoSEQ multiplex PCR; TCRdb stores in-frame clones only, minus some. The repertoire holds around 940,000 clones, with 76% as singletons. Sequenced sample: memory CD4+ T cells sorted from blood. These receptor sequences come from a man between 18 and 29 years old in good health. Both conserved end residues are part of each CDR3. D genes are given only for firm matches. Clone sizes are given selectively: once, few, many, or a class where the clone is expanded.

.	TRBV28	.	14	TRBJ2-7	CASSFGRAVYEQYF	TGTGCCAGCAGTTTCGGCAGGGCGGTCTACGAGCAGTACTTC
.	TRBV6-5	.	14	TRBJ1-1	CASSTGRENTEAFF	TGTGCCAGCAGTACCGGACGGGAGAACACTGAAGCTTTCTTT
.	TRBV10-3	.	13	TRBJ2-7	CATCIGEPYEQYF	TGTGCCACCTGTATCGGGGAGCCCTACGAGCAGTACTTC
.	TRBV15	.	14	TRBJ2-7	CATSRTGARYEQYF	TGTGCCACCAGCAGAACCGGGGCCCGCTACGAGCAGTACTTC
.	TRBV21-1	.	17	TRBJ2-7	CASSRKRGYWMIYEQYF	TGTGCCAGCAGCAGGAAGCGGGGCTATTGGATGATCTACGAGCAGTACTTC
.	TRBV7-3	.	16	TRBJ1-2	CASSLGGGGISYGYTF	TGTGCCAGCAGCCTGGGCGGCGGTGGGATATCCTATGGCTACACCTTC
.	TRBV19	TRBD2	16	TRBJ2-1	CASSIRRSGSVNEQFF	TGTGCCAGTAGTATCCGGCGGAGCGGGAGTGTGAATGAGCAGTTCTTC
few	TRBV30	.	14	TRBJ2-7	CAWGPQGRVHEQYF	TGTGCCTGGGGACCCCAGGGCCGGGTCCACGAGCAGTACTTC
once	TRBV7-9	TRBD2	16	TRBJ2-7	CASSRGLAGGPGEQYF	TGTGCCAGCAGCCGCGGACTAGCGGGAGGGCCGGGGGAGCAGTACTTC
once	TRBV19	TRBD2	16	TRBJ2-2	CASSTEAGAGTGELFF	TGTGCCAGTAGTACCGAAGCGGGAGCGGGGACCGGGGAGCTGTTTTTT
.	TRBV29-1	.	13	TRBJ2-5	CSVEMGRRETQYF	TGCAGCGTTGAAATGGGGCGACGGGAGACCCAGTACTTC
.	TRBV4-3	.	15	TRBJ2-7	CASSRHRDLAYEQYF	TGCGCCAGCAGCCGTCACCGGGATTTAGCTTACGAGCAGTACTTC
.	TRBV6-4	.	13	TRBJ2-7	CASSQGGFYEQYF	TGTGCCAGCAGCCAAGGAGGATTCTACGAGCAGTACTTC
.	TRBV10-3	.	15	TRBJ1-1	CAISGEQGGSTEAFF	TGTGCCATCAGTGGGGAACAGGGAGGGAGCACTGAAGCTTTCTTT
once	TRBV9	.	14	TRBJ2-5	CASSPRLGSETQYF	TGTGCCAGCAGCCCCCGACTAGGTTCAGAGACCCAGTACTTC
.	TRBV7-2	.	15	TRBJ2-6	CASGIPSSGANVLTF	TGTGCCAGTGGGATCCCCTCCTCTGGGGCCAACGTCCTGACTTTC
.	TRBV19	.	14	TRBJ1-2	CASSPRGLGPGYTF	TGTGCCAGTAGTCCTCGGGGGTTGGGGCCCGGCTACACCTTC
.	TRBV5-1	TRBD1	11	TRBJ2-7	CASQGAYEQYF	TGCGCCAGCCAGGGGGCCTACGAGCAGTACTTC
few	TRBV7-9	TRBD1	13	TRBJ1-1	CASSVGQVAEAFF	TGTGCCAGCAGCGTGGGACAGGTCGCTGAAGCTTTCTTT
.	TRBV6-6	.	16	TRBJ2-5	CASSYSNSVTQETQYF	TGTGCCAGCAGTTACTCGAACAGCGTTACTCAAGAGACCCAGTACTTC
.	TRBV7-9	.	12	TRBJ1-2	CASSRPNYGYTF	TGTGCCAGCAGCCGACCCAACTATGGCTACACCTTC
.	TRBV6-5	.	15	TRBJ1-2	CASRPGGGFRYGYTF	TGTGCCAGCAGACCCGGGGGAGGATTCCGGTATGGCTACACCTTC
.	TRBV10-3	TRBD1	14	TRBJ2-7	CATRDRGAVYEQYF	TGTGCCACTCGGGACAGGGGGGCTGTCTACGAGCAGTACTTC
.	TRBV6-6	.	14	TRBJ2-6	CASRSVSGANVLTF	TGTGCCAGCAGGTCCGTCTCTGGGGCCAACGTCCTGACTTTC
.	TRBV9	TRBD1	15	TRBJ2-2	CASSATGGYTGELFF	TGTGCCAGCAGCGCGACAGGGGGCTACACCGGGGAGCTGTTTTTT
once	TRBV4-3	.	14	TRBJ2-5	CASSQAPGQETQYF	TGCGCCAGCAGCCAAGCTCCCGGACAAGAGACCCAGTACTTC
.	TRBV19	.	15	TRBJ1-6	CASTHLGQSEAPLHF	TGTGCCAGTACTCACTTAGGACAGTCCGAGGCACCCCTCCACTTT
.	TRBV30	.	15	TRBJ1-4	CAWSVLRGFSEKLFF	TGTGCCTGGAGTGTACTAAGGGGGTTTAGTGAAAAACTGTTTTTT
.	TRBV6-5	.	12	TRBJ1-2	CASSLGLGGYTF	TGTGCCAGCAGCTTGGGTCTCGGGGGCTACACCTTC
few	TRBV20-1	.	11	TRBJ1-1	CSASDGSEAFF	TGCAGTGCTAGTGACGGATCTGAAGCTTTCTTT
.	TRBV18	.	17	TRBJ2-2	CASSHIRPGPNTGELFF	TGTGCCAGCTCACACATCAGACCCGGACCTAACACCGGGGAGCTGTTTTTT
.	TRBV30	.	14	TRBJ2-2	CAWSGTANTGELFF	TGTGCCTGGAGTGGGACAGCGAACACCGGGGAGCTGTTTTTT
few	TRBV5-4	TRBD1	14	TRBJ1-2	CASREKQGIDGYTF	TGTGCCAGCAGGGAAAAACAGGGGATCGACGGCTACACCTTC
.	TRBV2	TRBD2	18	TRBJ2-3	CASSEALTGGPGTDTQYF	TGTGCCAGCAGTGAAGCTTTAACGGGGGGGCCGGGCACAGATACGCAGTATTTT
.	TRBV5-1	.	14	TRBJ2-3	CASSWGESTDTQYF	TGCGCCAGCAGCTGGGGGGAGAGCACAGATACGCAGTATTTT
.	TRBV5-1	.	16	TRBJ2-1	CASSVDTRTSYNEQFF	TGCGCCAGCAGCGTCGACACTCGTACTTCCTACAATGAGCAGTTCTTC
.	TRBV6-6	.	15	TRBJ1-4	CASSKSGGSVKKLFF	TGTGCCAGCAGTAAAAGCGGGGGTTCGGTTAAAAAACTGTTTTTT
.	TRBV6-1	.	15	TRBJ2-1	CASIGPGASYNEQFF	TGTGCCAGCATTGGTCCGGGAGCATCCTACAATGAGCAGTTCTTC
.	TRBV10-3	.	17	TRBJ2-3	CAIKGQGMIYGTDTQYF	TGTGCCATCAAAGGGCAGGGTATGATCTATGGCACAGATACGCAGTATTTT
few	TRBV10-3	.	11	TRBJ2-1	CAISTGFEQFF	TGTGCCATCAGCACAGGGTTTGAGCAGTTCTTC